The 20 T cell receptor beta chains below all came from one sample that was sequenced in a study of blood T cell repertoires in COVID-19. TCRdb keeps only in-frame clones here, not all; method: immunoSEQ multiplex PCR. Of 40,000 or so clones in the sample, approximately 85% were seen once. Material for sequencing was peripheral blood. The receptors were sampled from a human donor in a cohort sampled during active COVID-19.

V usage is TRBV24-1 and J usage is TRBJ1-2; 9 bases are a match to TRBD1. The germline V gene has CDR1 KGHDR and CDR2 SFDVKD. The CDR3 sequence is 13 residues long. V gave up 5 bases and J gave up 8 bases; unmatched junction bases: 5. The CDR3 DNA reads TGTGCCACCAGTGGCCAGACAGGGGGGGGCTACACCTTC. Amino acid sequence: CATSGQTGGGYTF.

This clone has just a few counts. The chain recombines TRBV5-4 with TRBJ1-2, with TRBD1 as a possible D gene (6 bases). Trimming took 4 bases from V and 9 from J, leaving 16 bases between them. The CDR3 spans 13 residues. CDR1 and CDR2 from the germline V gene are SGHNT and YYREEE (reference sequence). As DNA, the CDR3 is TGTGCCAGCAGCCCCGAGGGGAGGGGGAGCTACACCTTC. Protein sequence: CASSPEGRGSYTF. Looking up the rest from reference TRBV5-4 and TRBJ1-2 gives the full variable domain: ETGVTQSPTHLIKTRGQQVTLRCSSQSGHNTVSWYQQALGQGPQFIFQYYREEENGRGNFPPRFSGLQFPNYSSELNVNALELDDSALYLCASSPEGRGSYTFGSGTRLTVV.

The chain employs TRBV29-1 and TRBJ1-1, with TRBD1 as a possible D gene (6 bases). The ends were cut back, 5 bases at V and 7 bases at J, with 11 bases in the middle. This CDR3 comprises 11 residues. Germline CDR1 and CDR2: SQVTM and ANQGSEA. The CDR3 DNA follows: TGCAGCGTTTCCCGGGACAATGAAGCTTTCTTT. It yields the protein CSVSRDNEAFF. The full variable domain, completed using reference TRBV29-1 and TRBJ1-1, is SAVISQKPSRDICQRGTSLTIQCQVDSQVTMMFWYRQQPGQSLTLIATANQGSEATYESGFVIDKFPISRPNLTFSTLTVSNMSPEDSSIYLCSVSRDNEAFFGQGTRLTVV.

V gene TRBV7-3 combines with J gene TRBJ2-7, with TRBD2 matching 9 bases. CDR3 length equals 20 residues. J lost 5 bases, V lost 5 bases, and 25 bases had no gene match. Germline CDR1 and CDR2: SGHTA and FQGTGA. The CDR3 DNA reads as TGTGCCAGCAGCCTTCAGTGCCTCCCCCCCGCCGGGACTAGCTTCCACGAGCAGTACTTC. Translation gives CASSLQCLPPAGTSFHEQYF.

CDR3 nucleotide sequence: TGTGCCAGCAGGATCAGGGGGCAGACCGCTGAAGCTTTCTTT. Its protein product is CASRIRGQTAEAFF. The genes are TRBV6-6 and TRBJ1-1; 8 bases fit TRBD1. V shed 6 bases, J shed 6 bases, and the junction held 9 bases outside the gene matches. The CDR3 runs to 14 residues. Per germline, CDR1 MNHNY and CDR2 SVGAGI (reference sequence).

The genes are TRBV4-3 and TRBJ1-2, with 7 bases identical to TRBD1. Trimming took 1 base from V and 8 from J; bases not matched to a gene: 10. Germline CDR1 is LGHNA and CDR2 is YSLEER. CDR3 size: 15 residues. CDR3 region: CASSQGGTDLLGYTF. Here the CDR3 DNA reads TGCGCCAGCAGCCAAGGCGGGACAGACCTCCTAGGCTACACCTTC.

The CDR3 region has the DNA TGTGCCAGCAGCTTCAACAGAAGGGGGGGGGCGGAGGGCTACACCTTC. It yields the protein CASSFNRRGGAEGYTF. V is TRBV5-6 and J is TRBJ1-2, with a tentative D call TRBD1 (6 bases). V lost 2 bases to trimming and J lost 8 bases, with 22 bases between them. From germline, CDR1 is SGHDT and CDR2 YYEEEE. This CDR3 spans 16 amino acids.

The chain carries TRBV3-1 (or the pseudogene TRBV3-2) and TRBJ2-1; 7 bases match TRBD2. Trimming at V came to 4 bases and at J to 2 bases, leaving 5 bases not matched to a gene. CDR3 size: 15 residues. Germline lookup yields CDR1 LGHDT and CDR2 YNNKEL (reference sequence). The CDR3 loop is CASSPLGGAYNEQFF. The CDR3 coding sequence is TGTGCCAGCAGCCCCTTGGGGGGGGCCTACAATGAGCAGTTCTTC.

The V gene is TRBV10-2, the J gene TRBJ1-3, with 7 bases aligning to TRBD1. V lost 5 bases and J lost 3; bases outside the gene matches: 1. The CDR3 consists of 13 residues. CDR1 and CDR2 from the germline V gene are WSHSY and SAAADI. CDR3 protein: CASSWDSGNTIYF. The CDR3 nucleotides read TGCGCCAGCAGTTGGGACAGTGGAAACACCATATATTTT.

This clone was picked up one time. The CDR3 protein is CASARGGRGTQYF. DNA of the CDR3: TGTGCCAGCGCCCGGGGGGGCCGCGGGACCCAGTACTTC. The chain combines TRBV14 with TRBJ2-5; 8 bases line up with TRBD2. The junction had 9 bases not matched to a gene; V was cut back by 8 bases and J by 7 bases. Germline V gene data show CDR1 as SGHDN and CDR2 as FVKESK. This CDR3 has 13 amino acids.

The chain is built from TRBV18 and TRBJ1-4; TRBD1 matches 9 bases. This CDR3 has 15 residues. The J segment lost 7 bases and the V segment lost 4 bases, leaving 7 bases of the junction unmatched. The germline CDR1 and CDR2 sequences are KGHSH and LQKENI. Written as DNA, the CDR3 is TGTGCCAGCTCACTTACAGGGGGCTTTGGTGAAAAACTGTTTTTT. This encodes CASSLTGGFGEKLFF.

Here the CDR3 reads CASSYKQSGQPQHF. The DNA of the CDR3 is TGTGCCAGCAGTTACAAACAGAGCGGGCAGCCCCAGCATTTT. The genes are TRBV6-6 and TRBJ1-5; D call uncertain. From germline, CDR1 is MNHNY and CDR2 SVGAGI (reference sequence). The CDR3 has 14 amino acids. V lost 2 bases to trimming and J lost 7 bases, with 12 bases between them.

The DNA for the CDR3 is TGTGCCAGCAGCGGCAGGGGACCCGCTATATACGAGCAGTACTTC. It specifies CASSGRGPAIYEQYF. The chain employs TRBV7-2 and TRBJ2-7, with D perhaps matching TRBD1 (6 bases). CDR1 SGHTA and CDR2 FQGNSA come from the germline V gene. Deletions cut 5 bases from V and 4 bases from J, with 18 bases between. The CDR3 loop spans 15 amino acids.

The V and J genes are TRBV6-6 and TRBJ1-1, with D hard to call. CDR3 length: 11 amino acids. The germline CDR1 and CDR2 sequences are MNHNY and SVGAGI (reference sequence). With 6 bases removed from V and 3 bases from J, the gap between germline ends came to 5 bases. Here the CDR3 reads CASSPYTEAFF. The DNA for the CDR3 is TGTGCCAGCAGCCCCTACACTGAAGCTTTCTTT.

The rearrangement uses TRBV6-5 and TRBJ1-3, with 7 bases that match TRBD1. Trimming at V came to 8 bases and at J to 0 bases, leaving 1 base not matched to a gene. CDR1 MNHEY and CDR2 SVGAGI come from the germline V gene. The CDR3 spans 13 residues. The DNA of the CDR3 is TGTGCCAGCGACAGGGTCTCTGGAAACACCATATATTTT. This translates into CASDRVSGNTIYF.

V is TRBV5-4 and J is TRBJ2-1, with 8 bases aligning to TRBD2. V was clipped by 0 bases and J by 7 bases; unmatched bases: 6. Germline CDR1 is SGHNT and CDR2 is YYREEE (reference sequence). The CDR3 covers 15 residues. This CDR3 is CASSLAGGARNEQFF. The CDR3 DNA follows: TGTGCCAGCAGCTTGGCGGGGGGGGCCAGGAATGAGCAGTTCTTC. Full variable domain (remainder filled in from reference TRBV5-4 and TRBJ2-1): ETGVTQSPTHLIKTRGQQVTLRCSSQSGHNTVSWYQQALGQGPQFIFQYYREEENGRGNFPPRFSGLQFPNYSSELNVNALELDDSALYLCASSLAGGARNEQFFGPGTRLTVL.

The chain recombines TRBV24-1 with TRBJ1-5; 7 positions agree with TRBD1. V was pared by 8 bases and J by 3 bases, with 6 bases of the junction left unmatched. Germline assignment: CDR1 KGHDR and CDR2 SFDVKD. There are 14 residues in the CDR3. The CDR3 is CATNQGGDNQPQHF. CDR3 bases: TGTGCCACCAATCAGGGGGGAGACAATCAGCCCCAGCATTTT.

The gene calls are TRBV6-6 and TRBJ1-3; 7 bases are a match to TRBD1. The CDR3 sequence is 15 residues long. Germline V CDR1 and CDR2: MNHNY, SVGAGI (reference sequence). V lost 5 bases and J lost 1; bases outside the gene matches: 5. In nucleotides, the CDR3 is TGTGCCAGCAGTGACCCAGGGGGGTCTGGAAACACCATATATTTT. Its translation is CASSDPGGSGNTIYF.

This clone was seen a few times. CDR3 region: CASSPTGGPYEQYF. The CDR3 nucleotides read TGTGCCAGCAGCCCGACAGGGGGTCCCTACGAGCAGTACTTC. The chain employs TRBV5-4 and TRBJ2-7; TRBD1 matches at 9 bases. Trimming took 4 bases from V and 2 from J; bases not matched to a gene: 4. CDR3 size: 14 residues. Germline CDR1 SGHNT, CDR2 YYREEE (reference sequence).

The gene calls are TRBV7-9 and TRBJ2-5; weak D call: TRBD2 (5 bases). Germline V gene lookup returns CDR1 SEHNR and CDR2 FQNEAQ (reference sequence). V was pared by 5 bases and J by 5 bases, with 15 bases between. This CDR3 spans 14 amino acids. The chain's CDR3 is CASSPHSTGETQYF. The CDR3 coding sequence is TGTGCCAGCAGCCCGCATTCAACGGGGGAGACCCAGTACTTC.